The clone carrying this TCR beta chain has just a few counts. Its antigen is as yet unknown. This beta chain was picked up by a library intended for alpha chains and is off target, so its count carries little meaning. These data originate in a study of spatial heterogeneity in lung cancer. Whole-study context: More beta-chain than alpha-chain sequences were consistently detected.

Regarding time point: sample taken at primary tumor resection. From tumor, nontumor lung or frozen PBMC, whole RNA was taken unsorted for sequencing. TCR cDNA molecules were tagged individually, and each one carried a unique molecular identifier. TCRdb called the 5' RACE reads again in MiXCR, with one record for every CDR3 protein. The sample yields several thousand distinct CDR3 sequences, about 23% seen once. Study observations and caveats: Ubiquitous expanded tumor TCRs surfaced in blood more at resection than they did at follow-up.

The CDR3 consists of 14 residues. The ends were cut back, 5 bases at V and 8 bases at J, with 15 bases in the middle. Germline V gene lookup returns CDR1 KGHDR and CDR2 SFDVKD. The chain is built from TRBV24-1 and TRBJ2-1; perhaps TRBD2 as D (6 bases). The TCR originated in a female donor with early-stage non-small cell lung cancer. Material: PBMCs, obtained at surgery. CDR3 in DNA: TGTGCCACCAGTGGCGACCGGGAGCCAGATGAGCAGTTCTTC. Its protein product is CATSGDREPDEQFF.